Included here is one T cell receptor (beta chain) sequence, with context. In the original processing: The assay estimated nucleated cells by amplifying reference gene primers. Repertoires were generated with immunoSEQ multiplex PCR, while TCRdb's copy carries only in-frame clones and drops some. V and J calls and clone size follow that table, whereas D and trimming were derived from the DNA. The sample has 330,000 or so clones, about 87% seen once. This sample is drawn from a study of blood T cell repertoires in COVID-19. Overall study context: Some COVID-19 samples were acute and others convalescent; all came from the United States, Italy and Spain. In each case, the material was cDNA or gDNA derived from T cells, B-cell-depleted T cells, or PBMCs.

The Seattle patients, enrolled during active infection, were followed longitudinally. V trimming: 6 bases; J trimming: 4 bases; junction bases outside the gene matches: 14. Germline V lookup: CDR1 SGHRS, CDR2 YFSETQ. CDR3 length: 18 residues. The material sequenced was peripheral blood. The chain joins TRBV5-1 to TRBJ2-1; 12 bases match TRBD2. This TCR was recovered from a man aged 30 to 39 with COVID-19, enrolled during active disease. CDR3 residues: CASNRGLAGSAEYNEQFF. The CDR3 DNA follows: TGCGCCAGCAACCGAGGACTAGCGGGGTCGGCAGAGTACAATGAGCAGTTCTTC.